This T cell receptor (beta chain) was obtained from a study of CXCR3-negative and CXCR3-positive naive CD8 T cells. At the level of the study: Every library held about 1.5 +/- 0.3 million TRB reads, and the total came to some 130 million.

The TRB cDNA libraries were prepared by 5' RACE with UMI labels. Reprocessing the 5' RACE reads, TCRdb reports a single entry for every CDR3 protein and omits DNA. The sample table sets out roughly 24,000 distinct CDR3 sequences. CDR3 length: 18 residues. Germline V gene data show CDR1 as LNHNV and CDR2 as YYDKDF (reference sequence). Sequencing used naive CXCR3- CD8+ T cells from blood. Subset noted: CD45RO-CCR7+CD27+CD95- naive CD8+ T cells lacking CXCR3 (TNR3-). The chain combines TRBV15 with TRBJ2-3; no DNA is available, so the TRBD1 call from TCRdb remains unchecked. The sequence derives from a human donor in good health. Some clones in this sample may be carry-over from other donors' samples. CDR3 in amino acids: CATSRDTRGSSSTDTQYF.